The rows below give T cell receptor beta chains drawn from one sample of a study of glioma-infiltrating T cells after dendritic cell vaccination. The assay was immunoSEQ multiplex PCR, and TCRdb's table has in-frame clones only and misses some. Of roughly 51,000 clones in the sample, 85% to 90% were seen once. Sequenced material: blood, taken before dendritic cell vaccination. Receptors originate from a human donor with glioblastoma. The conserved cysteine and the conserved F or W are not part of the CDR3 here. A D gene is named only where the DNA matches it firmly.

>TRBD1|TRBJ1-1|13|TRBV9
ASSARQGMNTEAF
>TRBD2|TRBJ2-1|14|TRBV18
ASSPTSGNSYNEQF
>NA|TRBJ2-3|12|TRBV30
AWSALIGADTQY
>NA|TRBJ2-6|17|TRBV5-1
ASSLRQEEALSGANVLT
>TRBD1|TRBJ1-1|12|TRBV7-2
ASSLPQGATEAF
>NA|TRBJ1-2|10|TRBV7-3
ASQGSLYGYT
>TRBD1|TRBJ1-3|13|TRBV19
ASSDRGSSGNTIY
>TRBD2|TRBJ2-1|13|TRBV4-3
ASSPLRLAMNEQF
>NA|TRBJ1-1|16|TRBV5-1
ASSSPNDSTGRHTEAF
>NA|TRBJ1-2|14|TRBV12-2
ASRLACWGRQRGYT
>NA|TRBJ1-2|11|TRBV19
ASRGDLGHGYT
>TRBD2|TRBJ2-7|11|TRBV9
ASAGEGTYEQY
>NA|TRBJ1-2|12|TRBV4-1
ASSQDGTVYGYT
>NA|TRBJ1-1|15|TRBV10-1
ASSDFPLRAQGTEAF
>TRBD1|TRBJ1-2|13|TRBV11-3
ASSLGTGRPGGYT
>NA|TRBJ1-1|11|TRBV5-4
ASRRGGGTEAF
>NA|TRBJ2-7|12|TRBV27
ASSFVGGSYEQY
>NA|TRBJ1-1|11|TRBV6-5
ASRTFMPTEAF
>TRBD2|TRBJ2-5|13|TRBV11-3
ASSSGGGPRETQY
>NA|TRBJ2-2|13|TRBV30
AWSWQGSYTGELF
>NA|TRBJ1-6|12|TRBV5-1
ASTEGLTNSPLH
>TRBD2|TRBJ2-1|16|TRBV27
ASSLVAGGLFSYNEQF
>TRBD1|TRBJ2-7|13|TRBV5-4
ASSFGQGLAYEQY
>TRBD1|TRBJ1-3|13|TRBV4-1
ASSLQGAIGNTIY
>NA|TRBJ2-7|14|TRBV11-1
ASSLDSPPSSYEQY
>TRBD1|TRBJ1-2|12|TRBV6-1
ASSEGQGIGGYT
>NA|TRBJ1-2|12|TRBV9
ASSPGRGGYGYT
>TRBD1|TRBJ2-7|12|TRBV19
ASASGGLSREQY
>TRBD1|TRBJ1-1|14|TRBV7-9
ASSLALGGAGTEAF
>NA|TRBJ1-1|13|TRBV7-6
ASSPGGSVNTEAF
>TRBD1|TRBJ2-1|14|TRBV27
ASRSQDRVSYNEQF
>TRBD2|NA|14|TRBV6-9
ASSSGGEGRGYEQY
>NA|TRBJ2-7|13|TRBV6-5
ASSLRDTGTYEQY
>TRBD1|TRBJ1-5|13|TRBV12-5
ASGPGTGGNQPQH
>NA|TRBJ1-1|15|TRBV9
ASSVGGRAELDTEAF
>NA|TRBJ2-3|15|TRBV4-3
ASSQGPGLGVTDTQY
>NA|TRBJ1-6|13|TRBV7-9
ATQQLGGENSPLH
>NA|TRBJ1-1|13|TRBV19
ASKTLKQENTEAF
>NA|TRBJ2-4|14|TRBV6-5
ASSWTGNLAKNIQY
>TRBD2|TRBJ2-1|11|TRBV18
ASSPIGRENKF
>TRBD1|TRBJ2-7|12|TRBV9
ASSVRGQGSEQY
>NA|TRBJ2-7|12|TRBV11-1
ASSFKRQSYEQY
>TRBD1|TRBJ2-6|16|TRBV9
ASSGRTGVSSGANVLT
>TRBD1|TRBJ2-7|14|TRBV5-1
ASSDLGQGKTYEQY
>TRBD2|TRBJ2-1|12|TRBV7-3
ASSLSASGNEQF
>NA|TRBJ1-2|11|TRBV27
ASKHGQGYGYT
>NA|TRBJ1-1|12|TRBV9
ASSVGVGVTEAF
>NA|TRBJ2-1|12|TRBV4-3
ASSQDTTYNEQF